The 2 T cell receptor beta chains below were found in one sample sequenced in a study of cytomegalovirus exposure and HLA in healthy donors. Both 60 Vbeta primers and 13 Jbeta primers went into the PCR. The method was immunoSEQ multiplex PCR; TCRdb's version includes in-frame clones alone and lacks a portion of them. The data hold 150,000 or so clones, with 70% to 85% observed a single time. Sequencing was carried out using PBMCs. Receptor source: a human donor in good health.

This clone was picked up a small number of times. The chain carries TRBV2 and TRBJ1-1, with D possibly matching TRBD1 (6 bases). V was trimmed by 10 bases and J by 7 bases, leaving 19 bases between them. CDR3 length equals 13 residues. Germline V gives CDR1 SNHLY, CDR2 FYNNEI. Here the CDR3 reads CATRDIMNGEAFF. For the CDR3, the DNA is TGTGCCACCCGGGACATCATGAACGGTGAAGCTTTCTTT.

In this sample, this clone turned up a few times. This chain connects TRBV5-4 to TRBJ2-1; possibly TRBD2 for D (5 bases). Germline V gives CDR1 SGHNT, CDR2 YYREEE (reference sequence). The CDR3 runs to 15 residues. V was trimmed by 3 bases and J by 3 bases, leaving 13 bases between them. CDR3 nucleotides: TGTGCCAGCAGCTCAGCCGGACTCAACTACAATGAGCAGTTCTTC. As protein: CASSSAGLNYNEQFF.